This T cell receptor (beta chain) was documented in a study of T cells after yellow fever vaccination. TCRdb redid the calling of the 5' RACE reads with MiXCR, one entry per CDR3 protein. The data hold 620,000 or so distinct CDR3 sequences, with roughly a sixth observed a single time. Looked up from germline, CDR1 is SNHLY and CDR2 is FYNNEI. The CDR3 has 16 residues. The V segment lost 5 bases and the J segment 0 bases; nucleotides outside the gene matches: 5. In its sample, this clonotype was seen a few times. This TCR came from a young man who received the YFV17D yellow fever vaccine. The source was PBMCs, collected around 5 days after the first yellow fever vaccination. The chain employs TRBV2 and TRBJ2-1; 9 bases are shared with TRBD1. CDR3 in amino acids: CASSPRDRVSYNEQFF. The CDR3 nucleotides are TGTGCCAGCAGTCCGAGGGACAGGGTCTCCTACAATGAGCAGTTCTTC. Looking up the rest from reference TRBV2 and TRBJ2-1 gives the full variable domain: EPEVTQTPSHQVTQMGQEVILRCVPISNHLYFYWYRQILGQKVEFLVSFYNNEISEKSEIFDDQFSVERPDGSNFTLKIRSTKLEDSAMYFCASSPRDRVSYNEQFFGPGTRLTVL.